Listed here is a single T cell receptor (beta chain). What it binds is not known. The sample belongs to a study of shared clonotypes between healthy human individuals. Every subset's genomic DNA went evenly onto several immunoSEQ plates. It was 150 to 250 ng DNA, 25,000 to 35,000 T cell genomes, that sorted-subset replicate PCRs used. Some clones are missing from TCRdb's copy, which holds only in-frame ones; the method was immunoSEQ multiplex PCR. Among around 700,000 clones listed, 72% were seen once. The CDR3 runs 16 residues. Germline CDR1 reads MDHEN; CDR2 reads SYDVKM. V lost 3 bases, J lost 1 base, and 16 bases lay in between. Notes on the study in general: Shared clonotypes across all four donors exceeded non-shared ones in generation probability. In having few donors, the study represented limited genetic and exposure-history diversity.

The chain combines TRBV28 with TRBJ2-7, with a possible D match to TRBD2 (6 bases). This TCR was sampled from a woman aged 30 to 39 in good health. Material: memory CD4+ T cells sorted from blood. Sample subset: CD45RA-negative fraction. The CDR3 spells CASSFFWAGTSYEQYF. The CDR3 bases are TGTGCCAGCAGTTTCTTCTGGGCGGGGACTTCCTACGAGCAGTACTTC.